This entry is about one T cell receptor (beta chain). The antigen it recognizes is unknown. Base qualities are not at hand, and no much larger clone is one base apart. This sample is drawn from a study of cytomegalovirus exposure and HLA in healthy donors (dated by TCRdb to 2016 to 2017). About the investigation overall: In an earlier analysis of 450 to 750 of the donors, 250 to 350 Gb of sequence data and just under 120 million unique TCR beta sequences from roughly 180 million T cells were reported. Approximately 300 gigabases of sequencing data and 91 million or so unique TCR sequences made up an early release that covered several hundred HLA-typed donors. Among the roughly 390 genotyped donors, more than 70% belonged to the genetic ancestry cluster associated with self-reported Caucasian donors. The study aimed to test whether cataloging public T cell receptors could reveal signatures of past pathogen exposure. The study used immunosequencing to profile the T cell repertoires of more than 650 subjects and linked those repertoires to cytomegalovirus serostatus. Besides the first cohort of more than 650 subjects, a separate validation cohort made up of roughly 130 different subjects was used. High-throughput TCR immunosequencing, statistical association of individual TCRs with disease status, and machine learning were combined to predict cytomegalovirus infection status. A later analysis re-analyzed previously published TCR beta repertoires from 650 to 800 donors and added high-resolution HLA genotyping to study TCR occurrence patterns. The later analysis used no new phenotypic data to find candidate immune exposures, relying instead on TCR beta sequences and their occurrence across donors. To decide whether each TCR beta V gene segment behaved as functional or pseudogenic, an earlier analysis of 587 of the donors relied on high-throughput TCR beta sequencing. Donor age, sex, ethnicity and CMV serostatus were collected together with the repertoire data. In a later genetic analysis, genome-wide SNP genotypes for about three fifths of the roughly 670 donors were used, and that subset was treated as a discovery cohort. Every repertoire in the discovery cohort had been generated on one and the same sequencing platform. Both class I and class II loci were covered by HLA typing, at four-digit resolution. Typing coverage varied by locus: roughly 620-630 donors for A, B, C, DRB1 and DQB1; about 520 for DQA1; approximately 610 for DPA1; approximately 470 for DPB1. About five DR-DQ haplotypes were handled as single units for association and clustering because linkage in the cohort was strong. Across about 370 genotyped donors of the cohort, an average of about 240,000 unique TCR beta nucleotide sequences per donor were sequenced, and approximately 17% of those sequences were non-productive. The study at large found these results: In both the original and validation cohorts, the classifier was reported to diagnose cytomegalovirus status with high specificity and sensitivity. A few of the identified cytomegalovirus-associated TCR beta chains were confirmed in vitro to be specific for cytomegalovirus antigens. The authors suggested that the approach could potentially be extended to other disease states and immunological phenotypes. A further reported finding was that TCR beta sequences accurately predicted the HLA-A and HLA-B alleles for most subjects in the first cohort. According to a later analysis, most CMV-associated TCR beta chains appeared to be HLA-restricted, and the HLA associations seemed to be driven largely by CMV exposure. A later genetic analysis reported fewer N-insertions in productive TCRs among donors in an Asian-associated ancestry cluster than the approximately 670-donor mean. In a later analysis, several top co-occurrence clusters were reported to appear linked to parvovirus B19, influenza, CMV and Epstein-Barr virus. Only TCR beta chains were sequenced in this cohort, and the absence of alpha or paired-chain data limited detectable features. In an earlier analysis of 587 of the donors, most TCR beta V segments were observed in productive rearrangements about 90% or about 30% of the time, broadly matching IMGT annotations. Because some donors lacked HLA typing at each locus, the association tests relied only on the typed subset. The study listed 170 or so TCR beta chains as associated with cytomegalovirus. A later analysis associated 15,000 to 20,000 TCR beta sequences with specific HLA alleles at a false discovery rate of 0.05. Because counts were too low, about 17 rarely observed V segments, including chromosome 9 orphons, were excluded from the earlier analysis of several hundred of the donors. Most TCR sequences were seen in very few donors, while some public TCRs were found in many individuals. Because the 87-base-pair reads could not distinguish some IMGT-functional V segments, including TRBV6-2 and TRBV6-3, those segments were excluded. The sequencing pipeline was judged likely to have produced a cluster of highly shared sequence variants as a technical artifact. Presence/absence analyses assumed roughly uniform sequencing depth across donors, an assumption that may not hold. For the cohort, immune exposure information was limited to CMV serostatus. According to a later analysis, TCR association rates differed among HLA loci, with DRB1 alleles showing the most associated TCRs and HLA-C alleles showing the fewest. When HLA alleles, especially DR and DQ, strongly co-occurred, TCR associations were difficult to assign to individual alleles. In a later analysis, HLA-associated TCR beta chains were found to be more clonally expanded and to have lower generation probabilities than equally common non-associated chains. V-gene and J-gene trimming of TCR beta chains was associated with a missense DCLRE1C variant in a later genetic analysis, and the association was replicated in an independent cohort. Linkage disequilibrium might explain the correlated functional status among segregating V segments, but an unknown experimental factor could not be ruled out.

A distance of 15 bases separates the germline ends of V and J, which lose 3 bases and 2 bases respectively. Including the terminal cysteine and phenylalanine, the CDR3 comprises 15 residues. The only DNA kept is the CDR3, 45 bases in frame from the first base. The germline V gene provides CDR1 SGHRS and CDR2 YFSETQ. Libraries were prepared through the immunoSEQ multiplex PCR assay. For the multiplex PCR, a mixture combining 60 forward primers for TCR Vbeta segments and 13 reverse primers for TCR Jbeta segments was used. Amplification of the CDR3 region of rearranged TCR beta genes was performed with a multiplex PCR assay on genomic DNA. The Illumina HiSeq System was used to sequence the amplified TCR beta libraries as 87-base-pair reads. On the study's bioinformatics: A later analysis counted some 74 million unique TCR beta chains across the 666 repertoires, and around 9.9 million of these chains were shared by at least two donors. Raw reads were error-corrected and collapsed into unique sequences with a nearest-neighbor algorithm that merged closely related sequences to remove PCR and sequencing errors. To assign V, D and J gene segments, CDR3 sequences were aligned to IMGT reference sequences. For a sequence to be retained, a match of at least six nucleotides was required to both a V gene segment and a J gene segment. A rearrangement was called productive if the CDR3 had no stop codons and remained in frame with V and J, and every other rearrangement was called non-productive. Following IMGT convention, CDR3 was defined as the stretch from the second conserved V-encoded cysteine to the conserved J-encoded phenylalanine. In an earlier analysis of roughly 580 of the donors, sequences lacking an unambiguous match to a single V gene segment were excluded. In an earlier analysis of 587 of the donors, V segments were called functional above 56.7% productive rearrangements and were called segregating when the between-donor standard deviation exceeded 5%. A statistical classification framework was developed to diagnose cytomegalovirus status using the catalog of TCR beta chain sequences. In a later analysis, TCR nucleotide sequences were compared against IMGT/GENE-DB human TR gene sequences so that V and J genes could be assigned. A later analysis assigned CDR3 sequences and most-parsimonious VDJ recombination scenarios with the TCRdist pipeline. In a later analysis, each TCR beta chain was defined by its CDR3 amino acid sequence together with its V-gene family, and reads without a unique V-gene family were excluded. As a way to deal with suspected cross-contamination and a sequencing artifact, a later analysis dropped under 600 nucleotide sequences that were highly shared and had low generation probability. For each public chain, a later analysis derived a clonal expansion index from normalized ranks of inferred template counts within each repertoire. A later analysis computed generation probabilities with a VDJ recombination model fitted to out-of-frame rearrangements, and checked the results against IGoR. A later analysis scored TCR-TCR, TCR-HLA and TCR-CMV co-occurrence with hypergeometric tests, applying a repertoire-size bias correction to TCR pairs. False discovery rates were estimated in a later analysis by permuting HLA or CMV assignments 20 times. In a later analysis, co-occurring TCRs were grouped using DBSCAN, and TCRdist sequence similarity was added for clustering within HLA-allele-positive subsets. Co-occurrence clustering excluded repertoires with fewer than 30,000 or more than 120,000 public chains, plus five with anomalous nucleotide sharing. TCRdb holds this immuneACCESS table with in-frame rearrangements only. Some clones are missing; in checked studies, unresolved V genes explain under half, and the rest has no known cause. V and J calls plus clone size are reproduced from that table; the DNA served to infer D and trimming. Across this sample there are some 54,000 clones, with more than 75% seen only once. The ten largest clones represent less than 7% of the sample.

The cohort was made up of approximately 670 healthy bone marrow donors. At the time of sampling, all cohort members were nominally healthy, though unrecorded immune exposures were likely present. The donor was CMV seronegative and belonged to the group of under 400 seronegative cohort members. A peripheral blood sample was provided by each donor, and peripheral blood mononuclear cells were used for TCR beta sequencing. The Qiagen DNeasy Blood Extraction Kit was used to extract genomic DNA from the blood cell samples. This TCR was sampled from a male donor in good health and CMV-seronegative. This chain joins TRBV5-1 to TRBJ2-7; the best D guess is TRBD1, with 6 bases matching. Sequencing was performed on PBMCs. The DNA sequence is as follows: TGCGCCAGCAGCTCACCGACAAAGGGGGCCTACGAGCAGTACTTC. The translation is CASSSPTKGAYEQYF.